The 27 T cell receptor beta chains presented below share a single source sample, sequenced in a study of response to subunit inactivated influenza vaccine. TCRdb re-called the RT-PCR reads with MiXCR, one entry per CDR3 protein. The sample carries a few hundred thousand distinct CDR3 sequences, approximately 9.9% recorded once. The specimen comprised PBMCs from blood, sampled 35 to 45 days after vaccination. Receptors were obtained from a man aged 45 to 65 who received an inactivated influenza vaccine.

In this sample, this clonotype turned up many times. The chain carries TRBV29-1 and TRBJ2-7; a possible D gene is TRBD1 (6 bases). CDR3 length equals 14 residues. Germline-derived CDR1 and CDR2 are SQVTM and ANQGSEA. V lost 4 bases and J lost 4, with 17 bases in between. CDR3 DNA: TGCAGCGTTGCCTTGGGGGCAGCCGTTTACGAGCAGTACTTC. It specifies CSVALGAAVYEQYF.

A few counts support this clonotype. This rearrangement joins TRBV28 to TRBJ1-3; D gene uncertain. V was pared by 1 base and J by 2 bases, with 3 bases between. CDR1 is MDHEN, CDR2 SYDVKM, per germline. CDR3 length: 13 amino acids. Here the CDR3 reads CASSLLAGNTIYF. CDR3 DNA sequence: TGTGCCAGCAGTTTATTAGCTGGAAACACCATATATTTT.

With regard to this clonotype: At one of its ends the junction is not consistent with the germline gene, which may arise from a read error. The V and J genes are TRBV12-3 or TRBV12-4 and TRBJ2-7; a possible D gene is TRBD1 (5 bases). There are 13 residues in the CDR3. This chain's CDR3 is CPSRESGSYEQYF. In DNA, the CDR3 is TGTCCCAGCAGGGAATCAGGGTCCTACGAGCAGTACTTC.

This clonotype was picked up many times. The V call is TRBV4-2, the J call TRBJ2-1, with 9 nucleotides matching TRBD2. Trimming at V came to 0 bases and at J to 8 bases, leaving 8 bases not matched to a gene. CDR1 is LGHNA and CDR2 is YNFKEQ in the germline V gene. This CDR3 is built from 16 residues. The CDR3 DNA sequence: TGTGCCAGCAGCCAAGAGATAGCGGGAGCGATCGATGAGCAGTTCTTC. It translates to CASSQEIAGAIDEQFF.

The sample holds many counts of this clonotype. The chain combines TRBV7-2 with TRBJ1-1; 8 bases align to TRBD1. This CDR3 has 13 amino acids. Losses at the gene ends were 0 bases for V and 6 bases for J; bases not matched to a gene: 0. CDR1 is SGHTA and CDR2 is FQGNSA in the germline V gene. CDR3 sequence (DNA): TGTGCCAGCAGCTTAGCACAGGGGGCTGAAGCTTTCTTT. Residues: CASSLAQGAEAFF.

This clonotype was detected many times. CDR3: CASRSAGGGEQYF. In DNA form, the CDR3 reads TGTGCCAGCAGGAGTGCGGGAGGGGGTGAGCAGTACTTC. The rearrangement uses TRBV6-1 and TRBJ2-7, with TRBD2 matching over 9 bases. Germline V gives CDR1 MNHNS, CDR2 SASEGT. There are 13 residues in the CDR3. V was clipped by 6 bases and J by 7 bases; unmatched bases: 7.

The CDR3 here is CASSFPVTGELFF. CDR3 sequence (DNA): TGCGCCAGCAGCTTCCCAGTCACCGGGGAGCTGTTTTTT. The V call is TRBV5-1, the J call TRBJ2-2; D uncertain. Germline loops: CDR1 SGHRS, CDR2 YFSETQ. V was shortened by 2 bases and J by 4 bases, with 6 bases between the two germline ends. The CDR3 extends over 13 amino acids.

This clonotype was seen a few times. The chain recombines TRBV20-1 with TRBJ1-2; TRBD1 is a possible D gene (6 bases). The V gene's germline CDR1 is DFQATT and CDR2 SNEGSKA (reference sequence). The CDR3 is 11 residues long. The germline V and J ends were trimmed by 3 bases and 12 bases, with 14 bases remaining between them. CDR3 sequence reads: CSASSGGPNTF. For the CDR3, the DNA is TGCAGTGCTAGTTCCGGGGGCCCGAACACCTTC.

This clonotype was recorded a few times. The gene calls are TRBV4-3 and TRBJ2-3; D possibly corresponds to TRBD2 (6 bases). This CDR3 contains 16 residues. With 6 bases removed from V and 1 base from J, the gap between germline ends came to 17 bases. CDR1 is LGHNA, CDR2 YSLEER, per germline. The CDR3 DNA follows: TGCGCCAGCAGGATTCACGGAGGGCCGGGCACAGATACGCAGTATTTT. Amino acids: CASRIHGGPGTDTQYF.

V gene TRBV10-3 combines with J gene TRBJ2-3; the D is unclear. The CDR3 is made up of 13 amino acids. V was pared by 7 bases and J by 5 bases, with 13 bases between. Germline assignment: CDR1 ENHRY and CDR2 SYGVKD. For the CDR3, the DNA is TGTGCCATCATGGGGATTCAGGTAGATACGCAGTATTTT. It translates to CAIMGIQVDTQYF.

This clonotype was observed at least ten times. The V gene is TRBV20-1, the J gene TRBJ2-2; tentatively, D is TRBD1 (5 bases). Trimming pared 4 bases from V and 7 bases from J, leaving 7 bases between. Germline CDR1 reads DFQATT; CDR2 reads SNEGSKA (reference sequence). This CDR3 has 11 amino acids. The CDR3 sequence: CSATQGGELFF. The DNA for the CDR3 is TGCAGTGCTACTCAGGGCGGGGAGCTGTTTTTT.

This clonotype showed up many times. The CDR3 nucleotides are TGTGCCATCAGTGAGGCAGTAAATAACTATGGCTACACCTTC. Translated, it gives CAISEAVNNYGYTF. The chain joins TRBV10-3 to TRBJ1-2; no reliable D call. The V end was cut by 2 bases, the J end by 1 base, with 8 bases between. CDR1 is ENHRY, CDR2 SYGVKD, per germline. CDR3 length: 14 residues.

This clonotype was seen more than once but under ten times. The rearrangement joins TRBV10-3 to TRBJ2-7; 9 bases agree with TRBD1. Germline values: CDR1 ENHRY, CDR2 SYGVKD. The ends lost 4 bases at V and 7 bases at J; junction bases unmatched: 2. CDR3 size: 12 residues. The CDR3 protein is CAISGTGEEQYF. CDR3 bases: TGTGCCATCAGTGGGACAGGGGAAGAGCAGTACTTC.

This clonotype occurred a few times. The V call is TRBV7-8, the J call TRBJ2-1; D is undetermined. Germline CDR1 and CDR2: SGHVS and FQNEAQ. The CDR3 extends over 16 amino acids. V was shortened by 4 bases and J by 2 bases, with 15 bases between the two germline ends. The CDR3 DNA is TGTGCCAGCAGCTCCGACCCCATATCTCCCTACAATGAGCAGTTCTTC. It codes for CASSSDPISPYNEQFF. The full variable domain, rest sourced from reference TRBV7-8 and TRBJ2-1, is GAGVSQSPRYKVAKRGQDVALRCDPISGHVSLFWYQQALGQGPEFLTYFQNEAQLDKSGLPSDRFFAERPEGSVSTLKIQRTQQEDSAVYLCASSSDPISPYNEQFFGPGTRLTVL.

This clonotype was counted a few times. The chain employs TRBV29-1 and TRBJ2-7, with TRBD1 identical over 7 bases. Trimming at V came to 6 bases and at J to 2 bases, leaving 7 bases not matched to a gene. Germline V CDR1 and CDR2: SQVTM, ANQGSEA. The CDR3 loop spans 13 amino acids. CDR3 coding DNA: TGCAGCGTACCGGGACAGCGAGCCTACGAGCAGTACTTC. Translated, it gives CSVPGQRAYEQYF.

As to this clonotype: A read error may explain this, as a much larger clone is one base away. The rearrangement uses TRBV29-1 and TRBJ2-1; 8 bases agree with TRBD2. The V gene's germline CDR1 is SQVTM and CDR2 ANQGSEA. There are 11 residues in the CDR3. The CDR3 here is CGGGRKVEQFF. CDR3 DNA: TGCGGCGGCGGGAGGAAGGTTGAGCAGTTCTTC.

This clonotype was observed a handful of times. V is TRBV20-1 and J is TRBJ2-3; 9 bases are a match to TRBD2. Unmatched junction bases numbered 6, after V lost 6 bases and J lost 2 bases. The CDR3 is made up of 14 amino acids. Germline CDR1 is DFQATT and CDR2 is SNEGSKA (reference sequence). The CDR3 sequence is CSAWASGDTDTQYF. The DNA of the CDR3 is TGCAGTGCCTGGGCTAGCGGGGACACAGATACGCAGTATTTT.

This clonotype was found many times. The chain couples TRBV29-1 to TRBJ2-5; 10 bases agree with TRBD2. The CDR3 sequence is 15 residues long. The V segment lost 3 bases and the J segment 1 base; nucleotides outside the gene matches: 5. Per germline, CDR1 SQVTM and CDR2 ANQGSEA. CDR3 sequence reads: CSVDGLAVGQETQYF. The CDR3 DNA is TGCAGCGTTGATGGACTAGCGGTAGGCCAAGAGACCCAGTACTTC.

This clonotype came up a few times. CDR3 sequence reads: CSARVKFSAGWNEQFF. The CDR3 nucleotides are TGCAGTGCTAGAGTCAAATTCTCGGCGGGGTGGAATGAGCAGTTCTTC. V usage is TRBV20-1 and J usage is TRBJ2-1, with a tentative D call TRBD2 (6 bases). The V gene's germline CDR1 is DFQATT and CDR2 SNEGSKA (reference sequence). Trimming pared 1 base from V and 7 bases from J, leaving 20 bases between. This CDR3 has 16 amino acids.

The CDR3 loop is CATSAAGLAGVRNEQFF. CDR3 DNA: TGTGCCACCAGCGCCGCGGGACTAGCGGGAGTACGCAATGAGCAGTTCTTC. The chain recombines TRBV24-1 with TRBJ2-1, with 14 bases fitting TRBD2. Trimming cost V 7 bases and J 6 bases; bases outside gene matches: 10. The germline V gene encodes CDR1 KGHDR and CDR2 SFDVKD. CDR3 length: 17 residues.

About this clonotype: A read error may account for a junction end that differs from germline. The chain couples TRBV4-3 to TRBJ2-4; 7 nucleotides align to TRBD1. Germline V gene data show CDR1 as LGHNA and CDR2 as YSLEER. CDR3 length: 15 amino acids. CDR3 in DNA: TGCGCCAGCAGCCAAACCGGGACAGCCGAAAACATTCAGTACTTC. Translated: CASSQTGTAENIQYF.

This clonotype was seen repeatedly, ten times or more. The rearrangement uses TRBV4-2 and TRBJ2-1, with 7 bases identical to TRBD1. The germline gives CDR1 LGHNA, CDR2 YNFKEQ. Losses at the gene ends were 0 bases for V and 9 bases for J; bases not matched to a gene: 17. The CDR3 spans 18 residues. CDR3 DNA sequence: TGTGCCAGCAGCCAAGATCTGTCGGGGCCGGCGACAGGGCTTGAGCAGTTCTTC. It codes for CASSQDLSGPATGLEQFF.

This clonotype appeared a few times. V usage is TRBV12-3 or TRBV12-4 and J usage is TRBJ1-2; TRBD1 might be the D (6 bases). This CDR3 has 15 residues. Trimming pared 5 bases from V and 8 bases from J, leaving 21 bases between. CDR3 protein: CASSPGGGAVGGYTF. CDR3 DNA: TGTGCCAGCAGTCCCGGGGGGGGCGCGGTCGGGGGCTACACCTTC.

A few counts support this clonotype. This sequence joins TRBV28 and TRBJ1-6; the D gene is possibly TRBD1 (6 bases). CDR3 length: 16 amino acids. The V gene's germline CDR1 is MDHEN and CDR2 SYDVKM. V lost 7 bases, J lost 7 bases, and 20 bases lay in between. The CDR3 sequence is CASTPEGGLVNSPLHF. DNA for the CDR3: TGTGCCAGCACGCCCGAGGGGGGTTTGGTGAATTCACCCCTCCACTTT.

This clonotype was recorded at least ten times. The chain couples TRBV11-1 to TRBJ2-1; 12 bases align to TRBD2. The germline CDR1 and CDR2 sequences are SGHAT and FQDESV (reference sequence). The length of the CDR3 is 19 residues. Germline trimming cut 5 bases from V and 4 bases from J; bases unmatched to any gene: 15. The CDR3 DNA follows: TGTGCCAGCAGCGAGACCGGGACTAGCGGGCAGTCCCTATACAATGAGCAGTTCTTC. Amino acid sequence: CASSETGTSGQSLYNEQFF.

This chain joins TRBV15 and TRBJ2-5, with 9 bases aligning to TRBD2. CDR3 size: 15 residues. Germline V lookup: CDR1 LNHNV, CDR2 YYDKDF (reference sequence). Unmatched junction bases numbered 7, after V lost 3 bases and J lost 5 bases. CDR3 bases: TGTGCCACCAGCAGCTACGCTAGCGGGGTGGAGACCCAGTACTTC. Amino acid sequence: CATSSYASGVETQYF.

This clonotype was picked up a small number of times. The CDR3 reads CASNNRGHSEQYF. The CDR3 nucleotides read TGTGCCAGCAATAACAGGGGGCATTCCGAGCAGTACTTC. J is TRBJ2-7 and V is TRBV6-1; 9 bases align to TRBD1. Germline V gives CDR1 MNHNS, CDR2 SASEGT. V gave up 7 bases and J gave up 6 bases; unmatched junction bases: 7. The CDR3 is made up of 13 amino acids.